The 11 T cell receptor beta chains listed next were all sequenced from one sample in a study of neoadjuvant anti-PD-1 for oral cavity cancer. The data were produced by immunoSEQ multiplex PCR, yet TCRdb's version contains in-frame clones alone and is incomplete. The sample contains about 14,000 clones, around three quarters of which appear only once. Indicated time point: after neoadjuvant nivolumab, at surgical resection. The material sequenced was PBMCs, taken after nivolumab (anti-PD-1) treatment. These receptors were collected from a person between 40 and 85 years old with oral cavity squamous cell carcinoma.

This chain joins TRBV5-1 and TRBJ2-7; TRBD2 matches at 7 bases. Germline CDR1 SGHRS, CDR2 YFSETQ. The CDR3 covers 15 residues. Trimming removed 0 bases from V and 2 bases from J; junction bases left unmatched: 5. This CDR3 reads CASSLASGGTYEQYF. The DNA of the CDR3 is TGCGCCAGCAGCTTGGCCTCGGGGGGAACCTACGAGCAGTACTTC.

The CDR3 is CASCTLGNTEAFF. For the CDR3, the DNA is TGTGCCAGCTGTACACTGGGGAACACTGAAGCTTTCTTT. V gene TRBV6-1 combines with J gene TRBJ1-1; D is unresolved. Germline assignment: CDR1 MNHNS and CDR2 SASEGT. The V end was cut by 8 bases, the J end by 1 base, with 11 bases between. This CDR3 region has 13 residues.

This sequence joins TRBV19 and TRBJ1-5, with 7 nucleotides matching TRBD1. The germline CDR1 and CDR2 sequences are LNHDA and SQIVND (reference sequence). The CDR3 contains 14 residues. V lost 2 bases to trimming and J lost 12 bases; unmatched junction nucleotides: 10. CDR3 in amino acids: CASSISQGEGIQHF. The CDR3 DNA follows: TGTGCCAGTAGTATAAGCCAGGGGGAGGGAATCCAGCATTTT.

The rearrangement joins TRBV9 to TRBJ2-1; D is uncertain. Between the trimmed V and J ends, which lost 4 bases and 12 bases, there was a span of 17 bases. This CDR3 contains 13 residues. Germline-derived CDR1 and CDR2 are SGDLS and YYNGEE. CDR3 loop: CASSPNTGWRQFF. CDR3 nucleotide sequence: TGTGCCAGCAGCCCTAACACCGGTTGGCGGCAGTTCTTC.

This chain joins TRBV30 and TRBJ1-2, with 9 bases aligning to TRBD1. This CDR3 spans 15 amino acids. Trimming at V came to 1 base and at J to 4 bases, leaving 7 bases not matched to a gene. CDR1 and CDR2 from the germline V gene are GTSNPN and SVGIG (reference sequence). As DNA, the CDR3 is TGTGCCTGGAGTGCCGACAGGGGGGAAATCTATGGCTACACCTTC. It translates to CAWSADRGEIYGYTF.

The rearrangement joins TRBV9 to TRBJ2-7, with 13 bases that match TRBD2. The CDR3 covers 19 residues. Trimming cost V 3 bases and J 1 base; bases outside gene matches: 13. Germline V lookup: CDR1 SGDLS, CDR2 YYNGEE. CDR3 sequence: CASSGDRGLAGLGSYEQYF. CDR3 DNA sequence: TGTGCCAGCAGCGGCGACAGGGGACTAGCGGGATTGGGATCCTACGAGCAGTACTTC.

V and J are TRBV20-1 and TRBJ2-1, with D possibly being TRBD2 (6 bases). CDR1 is DFQATT, CDR2 SNEGSKA, per germline (reference sequence). This CDR3 contains 11 residues. The V end lost 7 bases, the J end lost 9 bases, and 13 bases lay between the germline ends. The CDR3 DNA is TGCAGTGGTTTGGGGGGTGGTGAGCAGTTCTTC. Residues: CSGLGGGEQFF.

The chain combines TRBV30 with TRBJ2-1; unclear D gene. Germline loops: CDR1 GTSNPN, CDR2 SVGIG (reference sequence). The ends were cut back, 5 bases at V and 3 bases at J, with 11 bases in the middle. The CDR3 runs 13 residues. The CDR3 loop is CAWPDRCYNEQFF. The CDR3 nucleotides read TGTGCCTGGCCGGACCGCTGCTACAATGAGCAGTTCTTC.

The V gene is TRBV25-1, the J gene TRBJ1-4; D call uncertain. Trimming removed 1 base at V and 0 bases at J, with 6 bases between. CDR3 size: 15 residues. Germline V gene data show CDR1 as MGHDK and CDR2 as SYGVNS. The CDR3 spells CASSESVATNEKLFF. The CDR3 DNA is TGTGCCAGCAGTGAATCGGTTGCAACTAATGAAAAACTGTTTTTT.

The chain carries TRBV7-8 and TRBJ1-1; 9 bases align to TRBD1. There are 13 residues in the CDR3. J was trimmed by 6 bases and V by 5 bases; bases with no gene match: 4. Looked up from germline, CDR1 is SGHVS and CDR2 is FQNEAQ. The DNA for the CDR3 is TGTGCCAGCAGCGGACAGGGGTTCGCTGAAGCTTTCTTT. It codes for CASSGQGFAEAFF.

The chain uses TRBV20-1 and TRBJ1-2; no clear D. The length of the CDR3 is 11 residues. Trimming left V 6 bases short and J 3 bases short, with 8 bases between. Germline CDR1 is DFQATT and CDR2 is SNEGSKA (reference sequence). The CDR3 loop reads CSAAEDYGYTF. As DNA, the CDR3 is TGCAGTGCGGCAGAGGACTATGGCTACACCTTC.